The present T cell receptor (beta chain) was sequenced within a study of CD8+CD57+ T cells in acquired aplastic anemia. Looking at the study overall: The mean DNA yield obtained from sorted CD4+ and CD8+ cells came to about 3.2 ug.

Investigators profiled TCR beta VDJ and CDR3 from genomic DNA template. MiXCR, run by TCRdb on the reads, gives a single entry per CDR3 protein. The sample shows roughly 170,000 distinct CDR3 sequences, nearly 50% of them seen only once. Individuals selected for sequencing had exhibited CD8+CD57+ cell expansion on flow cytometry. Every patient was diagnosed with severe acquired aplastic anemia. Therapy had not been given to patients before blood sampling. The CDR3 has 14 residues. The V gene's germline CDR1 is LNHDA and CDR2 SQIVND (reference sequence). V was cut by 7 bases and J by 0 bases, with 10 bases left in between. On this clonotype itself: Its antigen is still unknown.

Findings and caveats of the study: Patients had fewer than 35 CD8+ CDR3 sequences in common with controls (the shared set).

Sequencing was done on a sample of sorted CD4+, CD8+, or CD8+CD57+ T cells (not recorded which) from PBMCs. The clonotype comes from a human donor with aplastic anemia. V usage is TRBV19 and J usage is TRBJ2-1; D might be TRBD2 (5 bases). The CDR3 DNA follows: TGTGCCAGTATCGAGCGGAGCTCCTACAATGAGCAGTTCTTC. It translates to CASIERSSYNEQFF.